This T cell receptor beta chain was captured in a study of blood T cells in healthy people across ages (dated by TCRdb to between 2015 and 2017). As for the study more broadly: In model experiments, template switching captured about one uniquely barcoded TCR beta cDNA molecule for every two T cells. The study measured age-related changes in TCR beta repertoire diversity using deep sequencing normalized with unique cDNA molecular identifiers. The donors were split into four age groups: young (average approximately 16 years), middle-aged (39), aged (approximately 60) and long-lived (about 82). To avoid experimental bias, donors of different ages were distributed randomly across sequencing lanes. Two additional independent replicas of 1 million unique cDNA reads from the same blood draw were analyzed for two donors (one aged 18 to 30 and one aged 80 or older).

The 39 donors, aged about 6 to 100 years, were systemically healthy Caucasian individuals from Russia. Each donor gave ten milliliters of peripheral blood, collected into EDTA-treated Vacutainer tubes. Ficoll-Paque density-gradient centrifugation was used to isolate PBMCs, with at least 6 million per sample. Trizol reagent was used to extract total RNA from the PBMCs, yielding at least 6 micrograms per sample. The percentages of naive CD45RAhigh/CD27high T cells were determined by flow cytometry on a PBMC aliquot from every donor. Preparation of the library involved 5' RACE. The instrument was an Illumina HiSeq 2500. A second about 7 to 11 cycle PCR used a sample-barcoded 5' primer and a J-beta primer mix. A unique molecular identifier was introduced onto each TCR beta cDNA molecule by a template-switch 5' adaptor carrying 12 random nucleotides. Each sample yielded at least 3 million CDR3-containing paired-end reads. The Mint cDNA synthesis kit, primed by a TRBC-specific oligonucleotide, was used to synthesize first-strand cDNA from all RNA. Following uracil-DNA glycosylase treatment, all cDNA underwent a first 18-cycle PCR with the universal primers M1SS and BC2_uni_R. The original methods were these. Each sample was normalized by randomly selecting 1 million high-quality reads, each carrying a distinct molecular identifier. Reads with shared molecular identifiers were discarded instead of being binned into consensus sequences. MiTCR, with a Q25 quality threshold and the strictest error-elimination algorithm, was used for CDR3 identification, clonotype clustering and error correction. A nonparametric unseen species model using Euler transformation provided a lower-bound estimate of total TCR beta diversity. The raw public data were reprocessed by TCRdb itself: fastp quality trimming at Q25, MiXCR clonotype calling, in-frame beta chains only. For every CDR3 protein sequence, its rows merge into one entry that carries the most common genes and DNA. V and J calls and clone size were set by TCRdb, not the authors. This sample gives roughly 1,300,000 distinct CDR3 sequences in total; approximately 59% of them show up just once. The ten largest clones capture about 6.7% of the sample.

On this clonotype itself: There is no known antigen for this receptor. The record has no base qualities; no much larger clone is one base away.

Clipping removes 3 bases from V and 5 bases from J, with 10 as the unmatched junction base count. Its CDR3 holds 16 amino acids, cysteine through phenylalanine. The DNA shown is the 48-base CDR3, in frame from base 1. Per the germline V gene, SGHTA is the CDR1 and FQGNSA is the CDR2. The full study reports these points: Observed TCR beta diversity per million T cells fell roughly linearly with age, and a significant reduction was already apparent by age about 36. Estimates of total diversity based on one million sequenced T cells were regarded as lower bounds and as underestimates. Compared with the aged group, the long-lived group had more naive CD4+ T cells, fewer expanded clones and increased TCR diversity, suggesting age selection. There was a strong correlation between observed TCR beta diversity and the percentage of naive T cells measured by flow cytometry. The CMV infection status of donors was not known, potentially confounding age-related changes in expanded clonotypes. Because profiling used bulk unsorted PBMCs, naive and antigen-experienced compartments could not be compared conclusively.

The chain links TRBV7-2 with TRBJ2-7; the central 10 bases match TRBD1. The sample consisted of blood. The clonotype comes from a man younger than 35 in good health. The CDR3 region has the sequence CASSFYHRDRGHEQYF. The sequenced DNA is TGTGCCAGCAGCTTCTACCACCGGGACAGGGGACACGAGCAGTACTTC.